A selection of T cell receptor beta chains follows, all from one sample in a study of cytomegalovirus exposure and HLA in healthy donors. TCRdb's copy holds only in-frame clones and misses some; the assay was immunoSEQ multiplex PCR. The sample lists 180,000 or so clones, around 86% occurring once. Sequencing was performed on PBMCs. The receptors come from a man between 25 and 39 years old in good health and CMV-seropositive. The CDR3 runs from the conserved cysteine through the conserved F or W. The D gene is left open where the match is weak. Rows give clone size only sometimes, using once, few, many, or a class for an expanded clone.

. TRBJ2-5 . TRBV19 CASSNSGETQYF TGTGCCAGTAGTAACAGTGGGGAGACCCAGTACTTC
TRBD1 TRBJ2-7 . TRBV4-3 CASSRTSNRQGGSSYEQYF TGCGCCAGCAGCCGAACCTCAAATCGACAGGGTGGGAGCTCCTACGAGCAGTACTTC
TRBD1 TRBJ1-6 . TRBV18 CASSPRTGVDSPLHF TGTGCCAGCTCACCGCGGACAGGGGTTGATTCACCCCTCCACTTT
. TRBJ2-7 once TRBV23-1 CASRENQGRRYEQYF TGCGCCAGCAGGGAAAATCAGGGTCGACGGTACGAGCAGTACTTC
TRBD2 TRBJ2-2 . TRBV29-1 CSVATSGSVGELFF TGCAGCGTTGCGACTAGCGGGAGCGTCGGGGAGCTGTTTTTT
TRBD2 TRBJ2-7 once TRBV25-1 CASTPGGWSGGTYEQYF TGTGCCAGCACCCCCGGGGGGTGGAGCGGGGGGACCTACGAGCAGTACTTC
TRBD1 TRBJ1-1 once TRBV19 CASSIRGQDNTEAFF TGTGCCAGTAGTATAAGGGGACAGGATAACACTGAAGCTTTCTTT
. TRBJ2-7 . TRBV25-1 CASSDFGTTTDEQYF TGTGCCAGCAGTGATTTCGGGACAACTACGGACGAGCAGTACTTC
TRBD2 TRBJ2-2 . TRBV11-2 CASRPAGVGTGELFF TGTGCCAGCAGACCAGCGGGGGTAGGCACCGGGGAGCTGTTTTTT
TRBD1 TRBJ2-7 once TRBV7-2 CASRSGTGPYEQYF TGTGCCAGCAGATCCGGGACAGGCCCCTACGAGCAGTACTTC
. TRBJ1-5 . TRBV27 CASSLSAANSNQPQHF TGTGCCAGCAGTTTATCAGCGGCGAATAGCAATCAGCCCCAGCATTTT
. TRBJ1-2 . TRBV6-6 CASSYSIESGYTF TGTGCCAGCAGTTACTCGATCGAATCTGGCTACACCTTC
. TRBJ2-7 . TRBV4-3 CASSQDELGGTEQYF TGCGCCAGCAGCCAAGATGAGCTAGGGGGTACCGAGCAGTACTTC
. TRBJ1-2 . TRBV9 CASSVEEEGGYTF TGTGCCAGCAGCGTAGAGGAGGAGGGCGGCTACACCTTC
TRBD2 TRBJ2-2 . TRBV6-1 CASSDSGVVGELFF TGTGCCAGCAGTGATAGCGGGGTCGTCGGGGAGCTGTTTTTT